The 24 T cell receptor beta chains below all came from one sample that was sequenced in a study of identical twins. TCRdb re-called the 5' RACE reads with MiXCR, one entry per CDR3 protein. The sample has 450,000 to 600,000 distinct CDR3 sequences; about 22% are singletons. These records were also assigned to another study, of yellow fever vaccine responses in identical twins.

The sample taken for sequencing was CD4+ T cells sorted from blood. Receptors originate from a woman aged 18 to 35 in good health.

The gene calls are TRBV24-1 and TRBJ2-1; D remains ambiguous. Germline assignment: CDR1 KGHDR and CDR2 SFDVKD. This CDR3 has 17 residues. Between the trimmed V and J ends, which lost 4 bases and 5 bases, there was a span of 20 bases. This chain's CDR3 is CATSDPSARASNNEQFF. DNA for the CDR3: TGTGCCACCAGTGACCCCTCAGCGAGAGCGTCGAACAATGAGCAGTTCTTC.

V gene TRBV12-3 or TRBV12-4 combines with J gene TRBJ1-1, with TRBD1 matching 7 bases. The CDR3 extends over 12 amino acids. Losses at the gene ends were 5 bases for V and 6 bases for J; bases not matched to a gene: 3. The CDR3 loop is CASSNQGAEAFF. The CDR3 DNA sequence: TGTGCCAGCAGTAACCAGGGGGCTGAAGCTTTCTTT.

This clonotype was observed a few times. V is TRBV29-1 and J is TRBJ2-1; the D gene is possibly TRBD1 (5 bases). The CDR3 spans 13 residues. CDR1 and CDR2 from the germline V gene are SQVTM and ANQGSEA. With 7 bases removed from V and 5 bases from J, the gap between germline ends came to 15 bases. Written as DNA, the CDR3 is TGCAGCGCCGGACACCTGGTTAACAATGAGCAGTTCTTC. Amino acids: CSAGHLVNNEQFF.

The chain recombines TRBV7-8 with TRBJ2-7; 12 nucleotides match TRBD2. The V gene's germline CDR1 is SGHVS and CDR2 FQNEAQ. The CDR3 sequence is 15 residues long. V shed 1 base and J 7 bases; nucleotides not matched to a gene: 5. CDR3 DNA sequence: TGTGCCAGCAGCTTAGTGGTGCTAGCGGGAGGGGAGCAGTACTTC. This gives the protein CASSLVVLAGGEQYF.

This clonotype came up a few times. CDR3 region: CASSDEGPSTDTQYF. The CDR3 DNA reads TGTGCCAGCAGTGACGAGGGTCCTAGCACAGATACGCAGTATTTT. The chain couples TRBV28 to TRBJ2-3; tentatively, D is TRBD2 (5 bases). This CDR3 region has 15 residues. Germline values: CDR1 MDHEN, CDR2 SYDVKM. With 5 bases removed from V and 0 bases from J, the gap between germline ends came to 12 bases.

The chain is built from TRBV6-5 and TRBJ1-5; perhaps TRBD1 as D (6 bases). Germline-derived CDR1 and CDR2 are MNHEY and SVGAGI. Between the trimmed V and J ends, which lost 3 bases and 0 bases, there was a span of 9 bases. CDR3 length: 15 amino acids. As DNA, the CDR3 is TGTGCCAGCAGTTATGGGGGGGCTAGCAATCAGCCCCAGCATTTT. Amino acid sequence: CASSYGGASNQPQHF.

There are many counts of this clonotype. The chain carries TRBV5-1 and TRBJ2-1, with 12 bases identical to TRBD2. V was clipped by 4 bases and J by 9 bases; unmatched bases: 14. The CDR3 length is 17 residues. Germline CDR1 is SGHRS and CDR2 is YFSETQ. The CDR3 bases are TGCGCCAGCAGCCTCCTACTTCTGACTAGCGGGAGTACTGAGCAGTTCTTC. Residues: CASSLLLLTSGSTEQFF.

The sample holds a few counts of this clonotype. The chain is built from TRBV6-6 and TRBJ1-2, with 7 nucleotides matching TRBD1. Trimming took 11 bases from V and 3 from J; bases not matched to a gene: 9. CDR1 MNHNY and CDR2 SVGAGI come from the germline V gene (reference sequence). This CDR3 has 13 amino acids. In DNA form, the CDR3 reads TGTGCCGGTAGACAGGGAGGCGACTATGGCTACACCTTC. Amino acids: CAGRQGGDYGYTF.

This clonotype has ten or more counts. The rearrangement uses TRBV6-1 and TRBJ2-1; 15 positions agree with TRBD2. V lost 6 bases, J lost 8 bases, and 5 bases stayed unmatched. Looked up from germline, CDR1 is MNHNS and CDR2 is SASEGT. This CDR3 has 15 amino acids. The CDR3 DNA sequence: TGTGCCAGCAGGGGTGGGACTAGCGGGAGGTATGAGCAGTTCTTC. Translation: CASRGGTSGRYEQFF.

The V and J genes are TRBV10-3 and TRBJ2-1, with 8 nucleotides matching TRBD2. V gave up 7 bases and J gave up 0 bases; unmatched junction bases: 2. This CDR3 spans 14 amino acids. Germline CDR1 and CDR2: ENHRY and SYGVKD. The CDR3 sequence is CAINSGGSYNEQFF. The CDR3 nucleotides are TGTGCCATCAACAGCGGGGGCTCCTACAATGAGCAGTTCTTC.

The chain has TRBV14 and TRBJ2-1, with unresolved D. The CDR3 extends over 15 amino acids. Trimming removed 1 base from V and 4 bases from J, with 11 bases in between. Germline CDR1 and CDR2: SGHDN and FVKESK. The CDR3 bases are TGTGCCAGCAGCCAAGGACTGTCACTTTACAATGAGCAGTTCTTC. Translating gives CASSQGLSLYNEQFF.

This clonotype appeared many times. The chain is built from TRBV10-2 and TRBJ1-1; 10 bases align to TRBD1. In germline, CDR1 is WSHSY, CDR2 SAAADI. This CDR3 has 16 residues. V shed 6 bases and J 4 bases; nucleotides not matched to a gene: 11. CDR3 bases: TGCGCCAGCAGATGGGGGGGGACAGGGGTAGGCACTGAAGCTTTCTTT. Protein product: CASRWGGTGVGTEAFF.

This clonotype occurred a few times. The genes are TRBV10-3 and TRBJ2-2; tentatively, D is TRBD2 (6 bases). Looked up from germline, CDR1 is ENHRY and CDR2 is SYGVKD. With 4 bases removed from V and 1 base from J, the gap between germline ends came to 10 bases. This CDR3 region has 15 residues. The DNA of the CDR3 is TGTGCCATCAGTGGTTGGGGGGAGAACACCGGGGAGCTGTTTTTT. This gives the protein CAISGWGENTGELFF.

V usage is TRBV7-9 and J usage is TRBJ2-7; 10 bases fit TRBD1. V lost 5 bases, J lost 3 bases, and 4 bases stayed unmatched. Germline CDR1 is SEHNR and CDR2 is FQNEAQ (reference sequence). CDR3 length equals 14 residues. CDR3 sequence reads: CASSPGTGDYEQYF. The CDR3 DNA follows: TGTGCCAGCAGCCCAGGGACAGGGGACTACGAGCAGTACTTC.

The chain uses TRBV6-6 and TRBJ2-7, with D possibly TRBD2 on 5 matching bases. This CDR3 contains 13 residues. V shed 2 bases and J shed 6 bases, with 11 bases lying between them. Looked up from germline, CDR1 is MNHNY and CDR2 is SVGAGI (reference sequence). The CDR3 loop reads CASSYERYGEQYF. For the CDR3, the DNA is TGTGCCAGCAGTTACGAGCGGTATGGCGAGCAGTACTTC.

This clonotype was detected a few times. The chain is built from TRBV19 and TRBJ2-1; 10 bases match TRBD2. The junction had 6 bases not matched to a gene; V was cut back by 6 bases and J by 4 bases. CDR1 and CDR2 (germline): LNHDA, SQIVND (reference sequence). The CDR3 spans 15 residues. CDR3 DNA sequence: TGTGCCAGTAGGACCGGGACTAGCGCTTACAATGAGCAGTTCTTC. This codes for CASRTGTSAYNEQFF.

The chain couples TRBV7-9 to TRBJ1-4; TRBD1 agrees at 7 bases. V dropped 5 bases and J dropped 7; count of bases not matched to a gene: 7. Germline V lookup: CDR1 SEHNR, CDR2 FQNEAQ (reference sequence). The CDR3 totals 14 residues. The CDR3 nucleotides are TGTGCCAGCAGCCCGACAGGGCTTAGTGAAAAACTGTTTTTT. Translation gives CASSPTGLSEKLFF.

This clonotype was seen more than once but under ten times. This sequence joins TRBV6-5 and TRBJ2-7; D might be TRBD1 or TRBD2, each matching 5 bases. This CDR3 has 15 residues. V dropped 2 bases and J dropped 4 bases, with 15 bases sitting between them. Looked up from germline, CDR1 is MNHEY and CDR2 is SVGAGI. The CDR3 sequence is CASSYGASPGYEQYF. DNA for the CDR3: TGTGCCAGCAGTTACGGGGCATCCCCGGGGTACGAGCAGTACTTC.

This clonotype showed up many times. J is TRBJ2-1 and V is TRBV12-3 or TRBV12-4; 11 nucleotides agree with TRBD2. The J segment lost 2 bases and the V segment lost 7 bases, leaving 10 bases of the junction unmatched. The CDR3 is made up of 17 amino acids. In DNA form, the CDR3 reads TGTGCCAGCACGAGGGGTCCGGGACTAGCGGCCTACAATGAGCAGTTCTTC. It codes for CASTRGPGLAAYNEQFF.

This clonotype was observed at least ten times. This chain connects TRBV5-6 to TRBJ2-5, with D perhaps matching TRBD1 (6 bases). This CDR3 comprises 14 residues. Germline V gene data show CDR1 as SGHDT and CDR2 as YYEEEE. Trimming pared 7 bases from V and 4 bases from J, leaving 17 bases between. The CDR3 sequence: CASQFRGIGETQYF. The CDR3 DNA follows: TGTGCCAGCCAATTTAGGGGGATAGGAGAGACCCAGTACTTC. The variable domain in full, completed from reference TRBV5-6 and TRBJ2-5, reads DAGVTQSPTHLIKTRGQQVTLRCSPKSGHDTVSWYQQALGQGPQFIFQYYEEEERQRGNFPDRFSGHQFPNYSSELNVNALLLGDSALYLCASQFRGIGETQYFGPGTRLLVL.

This clonotype was recorded a few times. This chain links TRBV12-3 or TRBV12-4 with TRBJ2-5; 10 bases line up with TRBD1. CDR3 length equals 15 residues. J lost 3 bases, V lost 3 bases, and 4 bases had no gene match. Here the CDR3 DNA reads TGTGCCAGCAGTTTTAGGACAGGGGGGAAAGAGACCCAGTACTTC. It translates to CASSFRTGGKETQYF.

Only a few counts were recorded for this clonotype. The J gene is TRBJ2-4, the V gene TRBV9; perhaps TRBD2 as D (7 bases). The germline V and J ends were trimmed by 0 bases and 6 bases, with 16 bases remaining between them. Germline values: CDR1 SGDLS, CDR2 YYNGEE. The CDR3 has 16 amino acids. CDR3 protein: CASSVGRGGVRNIQYF. CDR3 in DNA: TGTGCCAGCAGCGTAGGCCGAGGGGGGGTAAGAAACATTCAGTACTTC. The full variable domain, completed using reference TRBV9 and TRBJ2-4, is DSGVTQTPKHLITATGQRVTLRCSPRSGDLSVYWYQQSLDQGLQFLIQYYNGEERAKGNILERFSAQQFPDLHSELNLSSLELGDSALYFCASSVGRGGVRNIQYFGAGTRLSVL.

This clonotype is medium-sized within its sample. This chain connects TRBV5-1 to TRBJ2-7; D is possibly TRBD1 (6 bases). CDR3 length: 14 residues. Germline V gene data show CDR1 as SGHRS and CDR2 as YFSETQ. With 6 bases removed from V and 2 bases from J, the gap between germline ends came to 15 bases. The CDR3 sequence: CASKERDTTYEQYF. The CDR3 coding sequence is TGCGCCAGCAAGGAACGGGACACCACCTACGAGCAGTACTTC.

J is TRBJ1-5 and V is TRBV3-1; no firm D call. The germline V gene has CDR1 LGHDT and CDR2 YNNKEL (reference sequence). The CDR3 consists of 12 residues. The V and J ends lost 5 bases and 4 bases respectively, with 6 bases between them. As DNA, the CDR3 is TGTGCCAGCAGCGTCACAAATCAGCCCCAGCATTTT. Protein product: CASSVTNQPQHF.